The following is a T cell receptor beta chain sequence with its context. The antigen is unknown. An end of the junction differs from the germline gene, which may be a read error. These data are taken from a study of Graves' ophthalmopathy and Graves' hyperthyroidism. RNA served as the template for amplifying TCR beta CDR3 regions. Second-round multiplex PCR came after a first-round RT-PCR that employed HTBI primers. TCRdb re-called the multiplex PCR reads with MiXCR, one entry per CDR3 protein. The sample comprises 600,000 to 950,000 distinct CDR3 sequences, roughly two fifths of which are singletons, and approximately 43% rests with the top ten. Study-wide points: Among expanded thyroid clonotypes above 0.001 frequency, most also occurred in blood.

This CDR3 spans 14 amino acids. CDR1 and CDR2 from the germline V gene are MNHEY and SVGAGI. The chain couples TRBV6-5 to TRBJ2-5; no clear D gene. Material for sequencing was peripheral blood. The TCR comes from an adult man with Graves' ophthalmopathy. CDR3: CARSYSGLQETQYF. CDR3 nucleotides: TGTGCCCGCAGTTACTCTGGTCTCCAAGAGACCCAGTACTTC.